These 26 T cell receptor beta chains came from one sample sequenced in a study of blood T cell repertoires in COVID-19. The data were produced by immunoSEQ multiplex PCR, yet TCRdb's version contains in-frame clones alone and is incomplete. The table shows about 150,000 clones, with 80% occurring only once. What was sequenced was peripheral blood. Receptor source: a man aged 55 to 70 with acute or convalescent COVID-19.

The gene calls are TRBV28 and TRBJ1-1; a possible D gene is TRBD1 (5 bases). This CDR3 spans 12 amino acids. Germline V lookup: CDR1 MDHEN, CDR2 SYDVKM. Trimming shortened V by 6 bases and J by 3 bases, and 8 bases separated the two germline ends. The CDR3 nucleotides are TGTGCCAGCAGGGGGGGGTACACTGAAGCTTTCTTT. Translating it yields CASRGGYTEAFF.

CDR3 protein: CASSPGRQGQGAGNTIYF. CDR3 nucleotides: TGTGCCAGCTCACCAGGGCGACAGGGACAAGGTGCTGGAAACACCATATATTTT. The chain combines TRBV18 with TRBJ1-3, with 7 nucleotides matching TRBD1. The ends lost 2 bases at V and 2 bases at J; junction bases unmatched: 12. The germline CDR1 and CDR2 sequences are KGHSH and LQKENI. The CDR3 extends over 18 amino acids.

This chain uses TRBV20-1 with TRBJ2-1; D not certain. Trimming removed 1 base from V and 7 bases from J, with 5 bases in between. The CDR3 is made up of 11 amino acids. The germline V gene encodes CDR1 DFQATT and CDR2 SNEGSKA (reference sequence). CDR3 in DNA: TGCAGTGCTAGAGGTCTAAATGAGCAGTTCTTC. Its protein product is CSARGLNEQFF.

V gene TRBV27 combines with J gene TRBJ2-7, with 10 bases aligning to TRBD1. Germline-derived CDR1 and CDR2 are MNHEY and SMNVEV (reference sequence). J was trimmed by 6 bases and V by 5 bases; bases with no gene match: 4. This CDR3 has 13 amino acids. The CDR3 loop is CASSRDRGFEQYF. As DNA, the CDR3 is TGTGCCAGCAGTCGGGACAGGGGATTCGAGCAGTACTTC.

The chain is built from TRBV7-2 and TRBJ2-7; 14 bases are a match to TRBD2. V shed 6 bases, J shed 6 bases, and the junction held 10 bases outside the gene matches. This CDR3 comprises 16 residues. Looked up from germline, CDR1 is SGHTA and CDR2 is FQGNSA. The CDR3 DNA is TGTGCCAGCAGTCTAGTCGGACTAGCGGGAGGTAGCGAGCAGTACTTC. Residues: CASSLVGLAGGSEQYF.

This clone has only one observation. The V and J genes are TRBV3-1 (or the pseudogene TRBV3-2) and TRBJ2-7, with 8 positions matching TRBD1. Germline assignment: CDR1 LGHDT and CDR2 YNNKEL (reference sequence). The length of the CDR3 is 13 residues. The V segment lost 0 bases and the J segment 9 bases; nucleotides outside the gene matches: 4. The CDR3 loop is CASSQDQQGVQYF. In DNA form, the CDR3 reads TGTGCCAGCAGCCAAGATCAACAGGGGGTGCAGTACTTC.

The J gene is TRBJ2-6, the V gene TRBV19; D remains unclear. Germline-derived CDR1 and CDR2 are LNHDA and SQIVND (reference sequence). V gave up 4 bases and J gave up 0 bases, with 4 bases separating them. This CDR3 is built from 14 residues. Written as DNA, the CDR3 is TGTGCCAGTAGTAAGCCCTCTGGGGCCAACGTCCTGACTTTC. Its translation: CASSKPSGANVLTF. The full variable domain, its missing parts supplied by reference TRBV19 and TRBJ2-6, is DGGITQSPKYLFRKEGQNVTLSCEQNLNHDAMYWYRQDPGQGLRLIYYSQIVNDFQKGDIAEGYSVSREKKESFPLTVTSAQKNPTAFYLCASSKPSGANVLTFGAGSRLTVL.

This clone appeared once. V is TRBV7-2 and J is TRBJ1-2, with 9 nucleotides matching TRBD1. V lost 1 base, J lost 2 bases, and 2 bases stayed unmatched. This CDR3 comprises 15 residues. In germline, CDR1 is SGHTA, CDR2 FQGNSA. The CDR3 protein is CASSLGDRVNYGYTF. CDR3 sequence (DNA): TGTGCCAGCAGCTTAGGGGACAGGGTGAACTATGGCTACACCTTC.

The chain carries TRBV3-1 (or the pseudogene TRBV3-2) and TRBJ1-4, with D possibly matching TRBD1 (5 bases). CDR1 is LGHDT and CDR2 is YNNKEL in the germline V gene (reference sequence). V dropped 0 bases and J dropped 4 bases, with 18 bases sitting between them. The CDR3 totals 18 residues. In DNA form, the CDR3 reads TGTGCCAGCAGCCAAGACCCACCCATCGGACACCGTAATGAAAAACTGTTTTTT. Its protein product is CASSQDPPIGHRNEKLFF.

V and J are TRBV5-1 and TRBJ1-6, with D tentatively TRBD1 (6 bases). Trimming left V 7 bases short and J 6 bases short, with 17 bases between. CDR1 is SGHRS and CDR2 is YFSETQ in the germline V gene. This CDR3 comprises 15 residues. CDR3 DNA: TGCGCCAGCGGACAAACAGGGCCTGCTAATTCACCCCTCCACTTT. Amino acids: CASGQTGPANSPLHF.

The V call is TRBV7-2, the J call TRBJ1-1, with 8 positions matching TRBD1. Germline trimming cut 8 bases from V and 1 base from J; bases unmatched to any gene: 0. The CDR3 contains 12 residues. Germline CDR1 SGHTA, CDR2 FQGNSA. CDR3: CASGQGNTEAFF. CDR3 sequence (DNA): TGTGCCAGCGGACAGGGGAACACTGAAGCTTTCTTT.

The count of this clone is one. The J gene is TRBJ2-1, the V gene TRBV6-2 or TRBV6-3, with TRBD2 identical over 7 bases. The CDR3 extends over 11 amino acids. J gave up 15 bases and V 5 bases, and 7 bases lay outside the gene matches. Germline values: CDR1 MNHEY, CDR2 SVGEGT. CDR3 DNA: TGTGCCAGCAGTGCCGGGAGGACCATGTTCTTC. It translates to CASSAGRTMFF.

The genes are TRBV7-2 and TRBJ2-2; 10 bases fit TRBD2. The V segment lost 3 bases and the J segment 4 bases; nucleotides outside the gene matches: 5. CDR3 length: 16 residues. Germline-derived CDR1 and CDR2 are SGHTA and FQGNSA. The CDR3 sequence: CASSLGSGGSTGELFF. CDR3 nucleotide sequence: TGTGCCAGCAGCTTGGGTAGCGGGGGGTCCACCGGGGAGCTGTTTTTT.

The chain has TRBV4-2 and TRBJ2-3; D perhaps matches TRBD1 (6 bases). CDR1 and CDR2 from the germline V gene are LGHNA and YNFKEQ. CDR3 length equals 17 residues. V gave up 0 bases and J gave up 5 bases, with 18 bases separating them. CDR3 in amino acids: CASSQDASAQGGDTQYF. DNA for the CDR3: TGTGCCAGCAGCCAAGATGCCAGCGCCCAAGGGGGAGATACGCAGTATTTT.

This rearrangement joins TRBV6-5 to TRBJ1-5; D unresolved. This CDR3 region has 13 residues. V shed 10 bases and J shed 4 bases, with 14 bases lying between them. Germline CDR1 is MNHEY and CDR2 is SVGAGI. The DNA of the CDR3 is TGTGCCATCCAGGACTGGGTGAATCAGCCCCAGCATTTT. As protein: CAIQDWVNQPQHF.

The chain has TRBV27 and TRBJ2-7; 7 nucleotides line up with TRBD1. In germline, CDR1 is MNHEY, CDR2 SMNVEV (reference sequence). The ends lost 2 bases at V and 6 bases at J; junction bases unmatched: 1. The CDR3 has 12 amino acids. CDR3 coding DNA: TGTGCCAGCAGTTTAAGGGGGCGCGAGCAGTACTTC. This codes for CASSLRGREQYF.

The V and J genes are TRBV6-2 or TRBV6-3 and TRBJ2-7, with D unresolved. Between the trimmed V and J ends, which lost 3 bases and 3 bases, there was a span of 6 bases. The germline V gene has CDR1 MNHEY and CDR2 SVGEGT. The CDR3 length is 12 residues. CDR3 sequence reads: CASSYGRYEQYF. The CDR3, as DNA: TGTGCCAGCAGTTATGGGCGCTACGAGCAGTACTTC.

The chain links TRBV5-1 to TRBJ2-1; 7 bases map to TRBD1. CDR3 length equals 12 residues. CDR1 is SGHRS, CDR2 YFSETQ, per germline. The V segment lost 2 bases and the J segment 10 bases; nucleotides outside the gene matches: 3. This chain's CDR3 is CASSFTGDEQFF. The CDR3 DNA follows: TGCGCCAGCAGCTTTACAGGGGACGAGCAGTTCTTC.

This clone was seen a single time. This chain joins TRBV5-1 and TRBJ2-3, with D possibly matching TRBD1 (5 bases). V was cut by 0 bases and J by 0 bases, with 8 bases left in between. Germline CDR1 is SGHRS and CDR2 is YFSETQ. The CDR3 spans 15 residues. Here the CDR3 DNA reads TGCGCCAGCAGCTTGGACAGGAGTAGCACAGATACGCAGTATTTT. It is translated as CASSLDRSSTDTQYF.

The chain has TRBV18 and TRBJ2-3; possible D gene TRBD1, 5 bases. Trimming stripped 7 bases from V and 2 bases from J, with 10 bases between. Germline values: CDR1 KGHSH, CDR2 LQKENI. This CDR3 contains 13 residues. CDR3 residues: CASLGQLTDTQYF. In nucleotides, the CDR3 is TGTGCCAGCTTGGGGCAGCTCACAGATACGCAGTATTTT.

The chain joins TRBV5-1 to TRBJ2-5; 10 nucleotides align to TRBD1. Trimming cost V 1 base and J 4 bases; bases outside gene matches: 4. From germline, CDR1 is SGHRS and CDR2 YFSETQ. The CDR3 extends over 15 amino acids. CDR3 protein: CASSLMTGGRETQYF. The CDR3 DNA is TGCGCCAGCAGCTTGATGACAGGGGGCCGAGAGACCCAGTACTTC.

The CDR3 coding sequence is TGCGCCAGCAGCTGGGGCCCGGACTCCTACGAGCAGTACTTC. The encoded protein is CASSWGPDSYEQYF. The chain links TRBV5-1 to TRBJ2-7; TRBD1 is a possible D gene (5 bases). Trimming pared 3 bases from V and 0 bases from J, leaving 10 bases between. The CDR3 is 14 residues long. Germline loops: CDR1 SGHRS, CDR2 YFSETQ.

This clone has a count of ten or more. V is TRBV5-1 and J is TRBJ2-3, with 11 bases fitting TRBD2. Germline CDR1 reads SGHRS; CDR2 reads YFSETQ. Trimming removed 4 bases from V and 7 bases from J; junction bases left unmatched: 8. CDR3 size: 15 residues. CDR3 nucleotides: TGCGCCAGCAGCCCGCTACCGACTAGCGGGAATACGCAGTATTTT. This codes for CASSPLPTSGNTQYF.

To note about this clone: One end of the junction is discordant with germline, which a read error may explain. The chain carries TRBV7-7 and TRBJ2-3; D call uncertain. The CDR3 length is 14 residues. The germline V gene has CDR1 SSHAT and CDR2 FNYEAQ (reference sequence). The CDR3 region is CASSLGLRTDTQYF. The CDR3 coding sequence is TGTGCTAGCAGCTTAGGGCTTCGCACAGATACGCAGTATTTT.

The chain is built from TRBV2 and TRBJ2-1; 9 nucleotides line up with TRBD1. The CDR3 contains 15 residues. Germline V gives CDR1 SNHLY, CDR2 FYNNEI. Germline trimming cut 6 bases from V and 2 bases from J; bases unmatched to any gene: 5. CDR3 region: CASSGDRVAYNEQFF. The DNA of the CDR3 is TGTGCCAGCAGCGGGGACAGGGTGGCCTACAATGAGCAGTTCTTC.

This clone has only a few counts. The genes are TRBV4-2 and TRBJ2-1; TRBD2 matches 12 bases. The V gene end was trimmed by 4 bases and the J gene end by 7 bases; junction bases not matched to a gene: 5. This CDR3 has 15 residues. Germline V lookup: CDR1 LGHNA, CDR2 YNFKEQ. This CDR3 is CASSPSGGAWNEQFF. CDR3 in DNA: TGTGCCAGCAGCCCTAGCGGGGGGGCTTGGAATGAGCAGTTCTTC.